This entry describes one T cell receptor (beta chain). Antigen unknown. The data were obtained in a study of blood T cells in healthy people across ages. Study-wide points: Higher diversity, along with more naive CD4+ cells, distinguished long-lived donors from aged donors. Because sorting was not performed, PBMCs prevented conclusive naive versus antigen-experienced comparison.

Using a J-beta primer mix together with a sample-barcoded 5' primer, a second PCR was run for roughly 6 to 11 cycles. TCRdb itself ran the 5' RACE reads through MiXCR, one entry per CDR3 protein. The table records about 570,000 distinct CDR3 sequences, 25% to 30% of them present only once. Each sample gave at least 6.5 million isolated PBMCs. Source material: blood. This TCR was recovered from a woman aged 70 to 79 in good health.

The CDR3 sequence is CASSSGTSGRVSYNEQFF. CDR3 nucleotide sequence: TGTGCCAGCAGCTCCGGGACTAGCGGGAGGGTTTCCTACAATGAGCAGTTCTTC. The chain recombines TRBV7-3 with TRBJ2-1; 16 nucleotides align to TRBD2. There are 18 residues in the CDR3. The germline V gene encodes CDR1 SGHTA and CDR2 FQGTGA. The V segment lost 4 bases and the J segment 1 base; nucleotides outside the gene matches: 4.